This TCR beta chain came from a study of shared clonotypes between healthy human individuals (dated by TCRdb to 2018 to 2020). About the investigation overall: The cohort included a few men and a couple of women between 18 and 49 years of age. For each donor, CD4 naive and CD4 memory were each run on three plates, CD8 naive on two plates, and CD8 memory on one plate. To estimate repertoire size and how much clonotype sharing occurs between individuals, the study deeply sequenced the blood TCR repertoires of roughly 5 healthy adults. Libraries were prepared and TCR repertoires were sequenced by different laboratories using diverse techniques, in order to increase sequencing depth and limit assay-specific biases. Per donor, leukapheresis produced somewhere between about 0.8 and 9 billion PBMCs. Study-level results and caveats: Across a handful of donors, approximately 4.6% of naive CD4, roughly 3.4% of naive CD8, about 2% of memory CD4, and 0.3% to 0.45% of memory CD8 clonotypes were shared. Naive subsets generally had larger estimated clonotype richness than memory subsets did. Sampling was restricted to blood, and TCR repertoires in tissue are likely to differ from TCR repertoires in blood. Clonotypes shared by all four sorted-subset donors showed higher generation probabilities than non-shared clonotypes. Incomplete sequencing was indicated by rarefaction of sorted-subset datasets, despite the large sequencing depth. Pairwise subsampling indicated that sequencing depth was expected to affect the degree of clonotype sharing among donors. Because the study included a small number of donors, the genetic and exposure-history diversity represented was limited.

CDR3 length: 13 amino acids, cysteine to phenylalanine. Here the CDR3 DNA is all that survives: 39 bases in frame from base 1. CDR1 and CDR2 are read off the germline V gene (reference sequence) as SGHNT and YYREEE. The germline ends are 10 bases apart after V is trimmed by 3 bases and J by 7 bases. The donors were healthy, HIV-negative adults with no recently reported acute infections or vaccinations. Every donor was a Caucasian adult residing in Nashville, Tennessee, USA. Magnetic negative selection was used to enrich CD4+ T cells, after which naive cells were positively selected on CD45RA and the negative fraction became the memory subset. Blood was obtained by leukapheresis, after which PBMCs were separated by Ficoll-Histopaque density gradient centrifugation and cryopreserved in liquid nitrogen vapor phase. Analytical flow cytometry was used to check the purity and quantity of each magnetically sorted T cell population. Genomic DNA was isolated from each sorted fraction and quantified by UV absorbance on a Nanodrop 2000c.

Using the deep immunoSEQ assay, multiplex PCR amplified TCR CDR3 regions from genomic DNA. For each cell subset, the extracted genomic DNA was distributed evenly across all wells of several immunoSEQ 96-well plates, and each plate served as one replicate. For sorted subsets, approximately 210 ng genomic DNA, equal to about 30,000 T cell genomes, was loaded into each replicate PCR. The purified libraries were quantified using a Qubit 3.0 fluorometer, sized with a Bioanalyzer 2100, and then quantified again using the KAPA Library Quantification kit. Every immunoSEQ 96-well plate was sequenced on a dedicated single-read 150-cycle Illumina NextSeq 550 flow cell. The original pipeline was this. Because the immunoSEQ output held only junctional sequences and lacked quality scores, the filtering could not match the filtering applied to full-length reads. Sequences were annotated with PyIR, a Python wrapper for IgBLAST v1.9, and V/J genes and CDR3 were assigned using IMGT germline references. Reads with weak V/J assignments (E-value above 1e-6), missing CDR3, stop codons, out-of-frame junctions, or ambiguous translated residues were removed. V3J clonotypes were defined as sequences sharing the same inferred V gene, J gene, and CDR3 amino acid sequence. To compute the percentage overlap between repertoires, the number of shared unique clonotypes was divided by the size of the smaller repertoire. RTK rarefaction, the Chao1 estimator, and Recon v2.1 estimates of unobserved clonotypes were used to assess repertoire richness. Generation probabilities were computed with OLGA for all TCRbeta clonotypes obtained by the gDNA method from several donors. TCRdb retrieved this table from immuneACCESS and kept in-frame rearrangements only. Not all clones are present; in checked studies, unresolved V genes account for under half, and no reason is known for the remainder. The D gene and trimming were derived from the DNA, and the V and J assignments and clone size from that table. The sample table contains some 1.4 million clones; only one count was recorded for roughly 96% of them. The top ten clones comprise 1.2% of the sample.

Concerning this clone itself: The target of this receptor is not known. No base quality values were provided; no much bigger clone lies one nucleotide off.

This clonotype originated in a man between 25 and 39 years old in good health. The chain links TRBV5-4 with TRBJ2-2; TRBD1 could be the D gene, as 7 bases match. Sequencing input: naive CD4+ T cells sorted from blood. This specimen's cell subset or site label, per the study, means: CD45RA+ positively selected. CDR3 loop: CASSSGGNGELFF. Here is the DNA: TGTGCCAGCAGCTCAGGGGGGAACGGGGAGCTGTTTTTT.